One sample yielded the 29 T cell receptor beta chains listed below, sequenced in a study of cytomegalovirus exposure and HLA in healthy donors. Researchers ran the PCR with 60 Vbeta and 13 Jbeta primers. This table comes from immunoSEQ multiplex PCR, and its TCRdb copy is limited to in-frame clones, with some not included. The sample includes 180,000 or so clones, 77% of them seen just once. Sequenced sample: PBMCs. The receptors shown here come from a man in his late teens or twenties in good health and CMV-seronegative.

The rearrangement links TRBV6-6 to TRBJ2-2; D may be TRBD2 (5 bases). CDR1 MNHNY and CDR2 SVGAGI come from the germline V gene (reference sequence). V lost 5 bases and J lost 2, with 9 bases in between. CDR3 length: 14 residues. The CDR3 nucleotides read TGTGCCAGCAGTCAAGCGGAAAACACCGGGGAGCTGTTTTTT. It specifies CASSQAENTGELFF.

This chain uses TRBV27 with TRBJ1-1; unclear D gene. Trimming removed 6 bases at V and 4 bases at J, with 21 bases between. This CDR3 has 16 residues. Looked up from germline, CDR1 is MNHEY and CDR2 is SMNVEV (reference sequence). Here the CDR3 DNA reads TGTGCCAGCAGCAAGTTCGGGGATGTGGGTCTCACTGAAGCTTTCTTT. This sequence encodes CASSKFGDVGLTEAFF.

Only one count was recorded for this clone. Other DNA sequences from this sample encode an identical CDR3 as well. The J gene is TRBJ2-7, the V gene TRBV4-3; D not resolved. V was shortened by 0 bases and J by 0 bases, with 3 bases between the two germline ends. The CDR3 spans 13 residues. Germline CDR1 is LGHNA and CDR2 is YSLEER. CDR3 sequence: CASSQDSSYEQYF. DNA of the CDR3: TGCGCCAGCAGCCAAGACAGCTCCTACGAGCAGTACTTC.

The chain is built from TRBV11-3 and TRBJ2-5; maybe TRBD1 (6 bases). Germline V gives CDR1 SGHNT, CDR2 YENEEA. V lost 4 bases and J 5 bases, leaving 11 bases between the germline ends. The CDR3 contains 13 residues. The CDR3 protein is CASSSYREETQYF. The CDR3 coding sequence is TGTGCCAGCAGCTCCTACAGGGAGGAGACCCAGTACTTC.

The chain joins TRBV9 to TRBJ2-7, with 7 bases aligning to TRBD1. The CDR3 has 13 amino acids. With 3 bases clipped from V and 7 bases from J, the junction kept 7 bases outside the gene matches. Germline V gives CDR1 SGDLS, CDR2 YYNGEE. CDR3 region: CASSASGGREQYF. The CDR3 nucleotides read TGTGCCAGCAGCGCCTCAGGGGGACGGGAGCAGTACTTC.

This clone was seen once. The rearrangement joins TRBV30 to TRBJ2-1; maybe TRBD2 (7 bases). The germline V gene encodes CDR1 GTSNPN and CDR2 SVGIG (reference sequence). V lost 3 bases and J 8 bases, leaving 17 bases between the germline ends. The CDR3 consists of 14 residues. In DNA, the CDR3 is TGTGCCTGGAGCGAGGGGGGGCCCCAGTATGAGCAGTTCTTC. Translation gives CAWSEGGPQYEQFF.

The J gene is TRBJ2-7, the V gene TRBV11-1; 11 nucleotides agree with TRBD2. The CDR3 runs to 14 residues. Trimming at V came to 5 bases and at J to 3 bases, leaving 3 bases not matched to a gene. Germline lookup yields CDR1 SGHAT and CDR2 FQDESV (reference sequence). CDR3 region: CASSGTSGHYEQYF. CDR3 sequence (DNA): TGTGCCAGCAGCGGGACTAGCGGACACTACGAGCAGTACTTC.

The V call is TRBV4-3, the J call TRBJ2-3, with 9 bases aligning to TRBD2. V gave up 2 bases and J gave up 4 bases; unmatched junction bases: 4. Germline CDR1 reads LGHNA; CDR2 reads YSLEER. The CDR3 has 15 residues. This chain's CDR3 is CASSQTSGRSDTQYF. For the CDR3, the DNA is TGCGCCAGCAGCCAAACCAGCGGGAGGTCAGATACGCAGTATTTT.

The V and J genes are TRBV6-1 and TRBJ1-2, with D perhaps TRBD1 (5 bases). This CDR3 is built from 13 residues. V gave up 3 bases and J gave up 8 bases, with 13 bases separating them. From germline, CDR1 is MNHNS and CDR2 SASEGT. The CDR3 nucleotides read TGTGCCAGCAGTGATTGGAGGGGAGGAGGCTACACCTTC. It codes for CASSDWRGGGYTF.

This clone has a handful of counts. The chain couples TRBV6-1 to TRBJ2-1; D is perhaps TRBD1 (5 bases). CDR1 is MNHNS, CDR2 SASEGT, per germline. The CDR3 contains 14 residues. Trimming removed 7 bases from V and 5 bases from J, with 15 bases in between. The CDR3 is CASNQLRTNNEQFF. As DNA, the CDR3 is TGTGCCAGCAATCAGCTGAGGACAAACAATGAGCAGTTCTTC.

This clone was recorded once. The chain couples TRBV7-2 to TRBJ2-1; possible D gene TRBD1, 6 bases. V lost 5 bases and J 8 bases, leaving 22 bases between the germline ends. This CDR3 is built from 16 residues. The germline V gene encodes CDR1 SGHTA and CDR2 FQGNSA. CDR3 bases: TGTGCCAGCAGCGATAGACCAGGACAGACGGGCTATGAGCAGTTCTTC. Protein: CASSDRPGQTGYEQFF. Full variable domain (rest looked up from reference TRBV7-2 and TRBJ2-1): GAGVSQSPSNKVTEKGKDVELRCDPISGHTALYWYRQSLGQGLEFLIYFQGNSAPDKSGLPSDRFSAERTGGSVSTLTIQRTQQEDSAVYLCASSDRPGQTGYEQFFGPGTRLTVL.

V gene TRBV7-9 combines with J gene TRBJ1-2; D gene uncertain. The germline CDR1 and CDR2 sequences are SEHNR and FQNEAQ (reference sequence). The CDR3 contains 13 residues. Between the trimmed V and J ends, which lost 5 bases and 4 bases, there was a span of 11 bases. The CDR3 loop reads CASSQEVPYGYTF. CDR3 nucleotide sequence: TGTGCCAGCAGCCAGGAGGTCCCCTATGGCTACACCTTC.

This chain uses TRBV5-6 with TRBJ2-1; D perhaps matches TRBD1 (6 bases). V was clipped by 1 base and J by 4 bases, with 15 bases between them. CDR3 size: 16 residues. The V gene's germline CDR1 is SGHDT and CDR2 YYEEEE. CDR3 loop: CASSLFRGLIYNEQFF. The CDR3 bases are TGTGCCAGCAGCTTGTTCAGGGGCTTAATTTACAATGAGCAGTTCTTC.

V usage is TRBV9 and J usage is TRBJ2-7; 10 bases match TRBD1. The CDR3 extends over 14 amino acids. Unmatched junction bases numbered 4, after V lost 4 bases and J lost 3 bases. Germline assignment: CDR1 SGDLS and CDR2 YYNGEE. CDR3 sequence reads: CASSLRDRGYEQYF. DNA of the CDR3: TGTGCCAGCAGCCTTAGGGACAGGGGCTACGAGCAGTACTTC.

This clone was picked up one time. The gene calls are TRBV6-6 and TRBJ1-1, with D possibly matching TRBD1 (5 bases). The CDR3 sequence is 10 residues long. From germline, CDR1 is MNHNY and CDR2 SVGAGI (reference sequence). The V end was cut by 6 bases, the J end by 7 bases, with 6 bases between. The CDR3 is CASRGLEAFF. CDR3 coding DNA: TGTGCCAGCAGGGGACTTGAAGCTTTCTTT.

The V and J genes are TRBV7-8 and TRBJ1-5; no definite D call. Germline-derived CDR1 and CDR2 are SGHVS and FQNEAQ. V was pared by 6 bases and J by 0 bases, with 21 bases between. The CDR3 runs to 18 residues. The DNA of the CDR3 is TGTGCCAGCAGTTTAACCCGTAGATTACCTAATAGCAATCAGCCCCAGCATTTT. Translating gives CASSLTRRLPNSNQPQHF. Filled out from reference TRBV7-8 and TRBJ1-5, the complete variable domain reads GAGVSQSPRYKVAKRGQDVALRCDPISGHVSLFWYQQALGQGPEFLTYFQNEAQLDKSGLPSDRFFAERPEGSVSTLKIQRTQQEDSAVYLCASSLTRRLPNSNQPQHFGDGTRLSIL.

Note on this clone: The sample holds other DNA sequences that translate to the same CDR3. The genes are TRBV9 and TRBJ2-1; 12 bases are a match to TRBD2. With V trimmed by 2 bases and J by 1 base, 1 base remained unmatched. CDR1 and CDR2 from the germline V gene are SGDLS and YYNGEE. The CDR3 contains 16 residues. CDR3 in amino acids: CASSVTSGSSYNEQFF. The DNA of the CDR3 is TGTGCCAGCAGCGTGACTAGCGGGAGTTCCTACAATGAGCAGTTCTTC.

The CDR3 spells CAWETGQGAIGVSYEQYF. The CDR3 region has the DNA TGTGCCTGGGAGACGGGACAGGGGGCAATTGGCGTCTCCTACGAGCAGTACTTC. J is TRBJ2-5 and V is TRBV30; TRBD1 matches at 12 bases. The J call may be incorrect, as the DNA end agrees better with TRBJ2-7. The CDR3 consists of 18 residues. Germline values: CDR1 GTSNPN, CDR2 SVGIG (reference sequence).

J is TRBJ2-7 and V is TRBV5-5; 7 bases match TRBD1. This CDR3 contains 14 residues. Trimming at V came to 4 bases and at J to 3 bases, leaving 7 bases not matched to a gene. Germline V gives CDR1 SGHKS, CDR2 YYEKEE (reference sequence). Here the CDR3 DNA reads TGTGCCAGCAGCCCGTGGGACAGCGTCTACGAGCAGTACTTC. It is translated as CASSPWDSVYEQYF. The full variable domain, in which reference TRBV5-5 and TRBJ2-7 provide the parts outside the CDR3, is DAGVTQSPTHLIKTRGQQVTLRCSPISGHKSVSWYQQVLGQGPQFIFQYYEKEERGRGNFPDRFSARQFPNYSSELNVNALLLGDSALYLCASSPWDSVYEQYFGPGTRLTVT.

With respect to this clone: Mismatch with germline at one junction end may stem from a read error. The chain couples TRBV7-7 to TRBJ2-2; D is unclear. In germline, CDR1 is SSHAT, CDR2 FNYEAQ (reference sequence). The CDR3 length is 15 residues. CDR3 loop: CASSPRLAYTGELFF. CDR3 sequence (DNA): TGTGCTAGCAGCCCACGCTTGGCCTACACCGGGGAGCTGTTTTTT. The full variable domain, its missing parts supplied by reference TRBV7-7 and TRBJ2-2, is GAGVSQSPRYKVTKRGQDVTLRCDPISSHATLYWYQQALGQGPEFLTYFNYEAQPDKSGLPSDRFSAERPEGSISTLTIQRTEQRDSAMYRCASSPRLAYTGELFFGEGSRLTVL.

The chain couples TRBV5-1 to TRBJ2-7; the match to TRBD2 covers 12 bases. The junction had 13 bases not matched to a gene; V was cut back by 0 bases and J by 0 bases. The CDR3 has 20 residues. From germline, CDR1 is SGHRS and CDR2 YFSETQ. CDR3 sequence reads: CASSLARGLAGLRGSYEQYF. DNA for the CDR3: TGCGCCAGCAGCTTGGCCCGTGGACTAGCGGGACTAAGAGGCTCCTACGAGCAGTACTTC. The variable domain in full, completed from reference TRBV5-1 and TRBJ2-7, reads KAGVTQTPRYLIKTRGQQVTLSCSPISGHRSVSWYQQTPGQGLQFLFEYFSETQRNKGNFPGRFSGRQFSNSRSEMNVSTLELGDSALYLCASSLARGLAGLRGSYEQYFGPGTRLTVT.

The gene calls are TRBV5-1 and TRBJ1-2; TRBD1 might be the D (6 bases). Trimming took off 4 bases at V and 7 bases at J, with 17 bases between the two ends. Germline CDR1 reads SGHRS; CDR2 reads YFSETQ. The length of the CDR3 is 14 residues. Here the CDR3 reads CASSKGHPKGGYTF. The CDR3 region has the DNA TGCGCCAGCAGCAAGGGACACCCTAAGGGTGGCTACACCTTC.

This chain connects TRBV7-2 to TRBJ2-1, with D perhaps matching TRBD2 (6 bases). Germline CDR1 SGHTA, CDR2 FQGNSA. CDR3 size: 14 residues. Trimming cost V 2 bases and J 7 bases, with 12 bases left between them. DNA for the CDR3: TGTGCCAGCAGCTTAATAGCGGAGTTTAATGAGCAGTTCTTC. It is translated as CASSLIAEFNEQFF.

The chain has TRBV25-1 and TRBJ1-2; 9 bases are shared with TRBD1. Germline V CDR1 and CDR2: MGHDK, SYGVNS. This CDR3 contains 14 residues. The junction had 5 bases not matched to a gene; V was cut back by 4 bases and J by 5 bases. CDR3 DNA: TGTGCCAGCAGTGGGACAGGGGCTGGGTATGGCTACACCTTC. Translation: CASSGTGAGYGYTF.

The rearrangement uses TRBV6-5 and TRBJ2-3, with D unresolved. In germline, CDR1 is MNHEY, CDR2 SVGAGI. The CDR3 spans 14 residues. The germline V and J ends were trimmed by 0 bases and 3 bases, with 7 bases remaining between them. For the CDR3, the DNA is TGTGCCAGCAGTTACTCGCGAGAAACAGATACGCAGTATTTT. Translation: CASSYSRETDTQYF.

The V gene is TRBV2, the J gene TRBJ2-1; 12 nucleotides agree with TRBD2. Trimming removed 5 bases from V and 8 bases from J; junction bases left unmatched: 7. This CDR3 is 15 amino acids long. Germline V gene data show CDR1 as SNHLY and CDR2 as FYNNEI. As DNA, the CDR3 is TGTGCCAGCAGTCTAGCGGGGGGGCGAAGCTATGAGCAGTTCTTC. As protein: CASSLAGGRSYEQFF. Supplemented by reference TRBV2 and TRBJ2-1, the full variable domain reads EPEVTQTPSHQVTQMGQEVILRCVPISNHLYFYWYRQILGQKVEFLVSFYNNEISEKSEIFDDQFSVERPDGSNFTLKIRSTKLEDSAMYFCASSLAGGRSYEQFFGPGTRLTVL.

A note on this clone: The sample carries other DNA sequences with the same CDR3. The chain employs TRBV4-3 and TRBJ2-3; D unclear. Trimming pared 0 bases from V and 4 bases from J, leaving 5 bases between. This CDR3 contains 13 residues. Germline V lookup: CDR1 LGHNA, CDR2 YSLEER. The DNA for the CDR3 is TGCGCCAGCAGCCAAGATCTCCCAGATACGCAGTATTTT. It encodes CASSQDLPDTQYF.

The chain employs TRBV11-3 and TRBJ2-5, with D perhaps TRBD2 (5 bases). The V end was cut by 1 base, the J end by 4 bases, with 19 bases between. The CDR3 has 17 residues. Per germline, CDR1 SGHNT and CDR2 YENEEA. This chain's CDR3 is CASSLVPNRPRGETQYF. CDR3 in DNA: TGTGCCAGCAGCTTAGTCCCTAATAGACCCCGGGGAGAGACCCAGTACTTC.

The rearrangement links TRBV5-1 to TRBJ1-1, with 7 nucleotides matching TRBD1. Germline V gives CDR1 SGHRS, CDR2 YFSETQ. The CDR3 totals 15 residues. Unmatched junction bases numbered 7, after V lost 5 bases and J lost 0 bases. In DNA form, the CDR3 reads TGCGCCAGCAGTAAAACGGGACAGCTGAACACTGAAGCTTTCTTT. It is translated as CASSKTGQLNTEAFF. Drawing the rest from reference TRBV5-1 and TRBJ1-1, the complete variable domain is KAGVTQTPRYLIKTRGQQVTLSCSPISGHRSVSWYQQTPGQGLQFLFEYFSETQRNKGNFPGRFSGRQFSNSRSEMNVSTLELGDSALYLCASSKTGQLNTEAFFGQGTRLTVV.